Below are 10 T cell receptor beta chains sequenced from a single sample in a study of blood T cell repertoires in COVID-19. Sequencing was performed with immunoSEQ multiplex PCR; in TCRdb, only in-frame clones are kept and a portion is missing. This sample yields some 190,000 clones, of which 75% to 85% are seen a single time; about a sixth belongs to the top ten. Material for sequencing was PBMCs or T cells enriched from blood (not recorded which). These receptors were taken from a woman aged 45 to 65 with acute COVID-19.

The chain joins TRBV3-1 (or the pseudogene TRBV3-2) to TRBJ1-1; the match to TRBD1 covers 7 bases. Germline CDR1 and CDR2: LGHDT and YNNKEL (reference sequence). The junction had 5 bases not matched to a gene; V was cut back by 2 bases and J by 8 bases. The CDR3 loop spans 13 amino acids. The CDR3: CASSQPGTAEAFF. CDR3 nucleotides: TGTGCCAGCAGCCAACCCGGGACAGCCGAAGCTTTCTTT.

V usage is TRBV7-9 and J usage is TRBJ1-2; 10 bases are a match to TRBD1. Germline CDR1 is SEHNR and CDR2 is FQNEAQ (reference sequence). Germline trimming cut 2 bases from V and 7 bases from J; bases unmatched to any gene: 7. This CDR3 spans 15 amino acids. DNA of the CDR3: TGTGCCAGCAGCTTAACCGGGACAGGGGCTATTGGCTACACCTTC. Amino acid sequence: CASSLTGTGAIGYTF.

V gene TRBV10-2 combines with J gene TRBJ1-5; 8 bases map to TRBD1. The CDR3 sequence is 14 residues long. Germline V gene lookup returns CDR1 WSHSY and CDR2 SAAADI. The V gene end was trimmed by 6 bases and the J gene end by 6 bases; junction bases not matched to a gene: 7. In DNA, the CDR3 is TGCGCCAGCAGGCCGGGACAGGTAACTCAGCCCCAGCATTTT. It translates to CASRPGQVTQPQHF.

The chain uses TRBV6-2 or TRBV6-3 and TRBJ1-3; D remains ambiguous. Deletions cut 3 bases from V and 0 bases from J, with 15 bases between. This CDR3 contains 17 residues. Germline lookup yields CDR1 MNHEY and CDR2 SVGEGT. The CDR3 sequence is CASSYPGSKSSGNTIYF. The DNA of the CDR3 is TGTGCCAGCAGTTATCCGGGATCTAAAAGCTCTGGAAACACCATATATTTT.

The J gene is TRBJ1-1, the V gene TRBV5-5; D gene unclear. CDR3 length: 14 amino acids. The germline V and J ends were trimmed by 0 bases and 1 base, with 7 bases remaining between them. Germline V gene lookup returns CDR1 SGHKS and CDR2 YYEKEE (reference sequence). For the CDR3, the DNA is TGTGCCAGCAGCTTGGTTCCGGGGAACACTGAAGCTTTCTTT. Translated, it gives CASSLVPGNTEAFF.

The rearrangement joins TRBV4-2 to TRBJ1-6; TRBD1 matches at 11 bases. The CDR3 has 17 amino acids. V shed 0 bases and J 13 bases; nucleotides not matched to a gene: 11. CDR1 LGHNA and CDR2 YNFKEQ come from the germline V gene. CDR3 residues: CASSQDRAGTGGSPLHF. The CDR3 coding sequence is TGTGCCAGCAGCCAAGATCGCGCGGGGACAGGGGGTTCCCCCCTCCACTTT.

The chain links TRBV18 to TRBJ2-1, with 11 bases fitting TRBD2. The CDR3 has 17 amino acids. Germline V gives CDR1 KGHSH, CDR2 LQKENI. V was clipped by 1 base and J by 7 bases; unmatched bases: 9. The DNA for the CDR3 is TGTGCCAGCTCACCACGACTAGCGGGGAGCCCAGGGAATGAGCAGTTCTTC. Its translation is CASSPRLAGSPGNEQFF.

This clone has more than one count but fewer than ten. The gene calls are TRBV6-1 and TRBJ1-2, with TRBD1 matching 8 bases. V was clipped by 0 bases and J by 5 bases; unmatched bases: 11. CDR1 is MNHNS, CDR2 SASEGT, per germline. This CDR3 region has 17 residues. CDR3 residues: CASSEAPDRAVRYGYTF. The CDR3 DNA is TGTGCCAGCAGTGAAGCGCCGGACAGGGCGGTTAGGTATGGCTACACCTTC.

The chain carries TRBV4-3 and TRBJ1-2; no definite D call. Trimming shortened V by 3 bases and J by 4 bases, and 15 bases separated the two germline ends. There are 15 residues in the CDR3. The germline V gene has CDR1 LGHNA and CDR2 YSLEER. This CDR3 reads CASSHMIGGPYGYTF. The CDR3 nucleotides read TGCGCCAGCAGCCATATGATAGGAGGGCCCTATGGCTACACCTTC.

The chain uses TRBV9 and TRBJ1-4, with 10 bases lining up with TRBD1. This CDR3 contains 15 residues. J lost 5 bases, V lost 4 bases, and 5 bases had no gene match. Germline CDR1 reads SGDLS; CDR2 reads YYNGEE. CDR3 sequence reads: CASSPGTGANEKLFF. DNA of the CDR3: TGTGCCAGCAGCCCAGGGACAGGGGCAAATGAAAAACTGTTTTTT. Supplemented by reference TRBV9 and TRBJ1-4, the full variable domain reads DSGVTQTPKHLITATGQRVTLRCSPRSGDLSVYWYQQSLDQGLQFLIQYYNGEERAKGNILERFSAQQFPDLHSELNLSSLELGDSALYFCASSPGTGANEKLFFGSGTQLSVL.